This TCR beta chain is from a study of PD-1 blockade in classical Hodgkin lymphoma. The time point was: cycle 4 day 1 (C4D1), after five to seven weeks of nivolumab. Relapse was seen in all patients after autologous stem cell transplantation, and brentuximab vedotin exposure was variable. Assay used: immunoSEQ multiplex PCR; TCRdb lists only in-frame clones, some missing. The sample lists under 60,000 clones, roughly 86% seen once, with approximately 7% in the top ten. This sequence was found in a human donor with classical Hodgkin lymphoma. The sequences come from peripheral blood mononuclear cells (PBMCs), collected before the fourth cycle of nivolumab.

The CDR3 DNA reads as TGTGCCAGCAGCGTAGTAGCCGAAACCGGGGAGCTGTTTTTT. As protein: CASSVVAETGELFF. The J gene is TRBJ2-2, the V gene TRBV9, with D uncertain. The germline V gene has CDR1 SGDLS and CDR2 YYNGEE. V lost 0 bases and J 5 bases, leaving 8 bases between the germline ends. This CDR3 is built from 14 residues.